The next 16 T cell receptor beta chains were all read from a single sample in a study of control samples from healthy donors and cancer patients. Method: immunoSEQ multiplex PCR; TCRdb's copy keeps in-frame clones and lacks some. The sample records 78,000 or so clones, about 90% being singletons. The sample taken for sequencing was blood. These receptors were obtained from a woman between 45 and 65 years old in good health.

This rearrangement joins TRBV16 to TRBJ1-6; no clear D. The CDR3 consists of 14 residues. Trimming stripped 2 bases from V and 8 bases from J, with 10 bases between. Germline assignment: CDR1 KGHSY and CDR2 FQNENV. This CDR3 is CASSQEQLHSPLHF. For the CDR3, the DNA is TGTGCCAGCAGCCAAGAGCAGTTACATTCACCCCTCCACTTT.

V is TRBV9 and J is TRBJ1-6, with 7 bases lining up with TRBD1. The CDR3 covers 13 residues. The V segment lost 4 bases and the J segment 6 bases; nucleotides outside the gene matches: 1. Germline CDR1 SGDLS, CDR2 YYNGEE. The DNA for the CDR3 is TGTGCCAGCAGCTGGGACAGTAATTCACCCCTCCACTTT. It is translated as CASSWDSNSPLHF.

The chain carries TRBV4-1 and TRBJ2-1; tentative D call: TRBD1 (6 bases). The CDR3 extends over 16 amino acids. V gave up 1 base and J gave up 7 bases, with 17 bases separating them. Germline values: CDR1 MGHRA, CDR2 YSYEKL. The CDR3 sequence: CASSQVGGLNGNEQFF. The DNA for the CDR3 is TGCGCCAGCAGCCAAGTTGGGGGCCTAAATGGGAATGAGCAGTTCTTC.

The chain links TRBV15 to TRBJ2-1; 11 nucleotides line up with TRBD2. Unmatched junction bases numbered 3, after V lost 6 bases and J lost 5 bases. There are 14 residues in the CDR3. Germline assignment: CDR1 LNHNV and CDR2 YYDKDF (reference sequence). The CDR3 sequence is CATRGTSGDNEQFF. The CDR3 coding sequence is TGTGCCACCAGAGGGACTAGCGGCGACAATGAGCAGTTCTTC.

The J gene is TRBJ2-7, the V gene TRBV7-2; unclear D gene. Germline V gives CDR1 SGHTA, CDR2 FQGNSA. The CDR3 is 12 residues long. V dropped 5 bases and J dropped 0 bases, with 5 bases sitting between them. For the CDR3, the DNA is TGTGCCAGCAGCCAAAGCTCCTACGAGCAGTACTTC. Amino acid sequence: CASSQSSYEQYF.

The chain employs TRBV3-1 (or the pseudogene TRBV3-2) and TRBJ2-3; 9 bases agree with TRBD2. There are 16 residues in the CDR3. V lost 4 bases, J lost 7 bases, and 12 bases stayed unmatched. Germline CDR1 LGHDT, CDR2 YNNKEL (reference sequence). The CDR3 loop reads CASSPSGSGRRNTQYF. The CDR3 region has the DNA TGTGCCAGCAGCCCATCGGGTAGCGGGAGACGTAATACGCAGTATTTT.

The chain uses TRBV6-5 and TRBJ1-2, with 7 bases aligning to TRBD1. V was clipped by 4 bases and J by 3 bases; unmatched bases: 5. The CDR3 length is 14 residues. The V gene's germline CDR1 is MNHEY and CDR2 SVGAGI. DNA of the CDR3: TGTGCCAGCAGTTTCCGGGGACAGTACTATGGCTACACCTTC. Translated: CASSFRGQYYGYTF.

This chain connects TRBV5-1 to TRBJ2-7, with a weak D call TRBD1 (8 bases). Germline V gives CDR1 SGHRS, CDR2 YFSETQ. The CDR3 is 15 amino acids. V was pared by 0 bases and J by 6 bases, with 16 bases between. CDR3 residues: CASSLAVSGTGEQYF. CDR3 nucleotides: TGCGCCAGCAGCTTGGCCGTCAGCGGGACAGGCGAGCAGTACTTC.

This chain uses TRBV19 with TRBJ1-5; perhaps TRBD1 as D (6 bases). V lost 3 bases, J lost 2 bases, and 11 bases lay in between. Per germline, CDR1 LNHDA and CDR2 SQIVND (reference sequence). The CDR3 sequence is 15 residues long. The CDR3 loop is CASSIHREGNQPQHF. For the CDR3, the DNA is TGTGCCAGTAGTATCCACAGGGAAGGCAATCAGCCCCAGCATTTT.

V and J are TRBV13 and TRBJ1-2; 7 nucleotides align to TRBD1. The CDR3 is 16 amino acids. The germline V gene has CDR1 PRHDT and CDR2 FYEKMQ (reference sequence). V was clipped by 6 bases and J by 2 bases; unmatched bases: 12. The CDR3 sequence is CASRRLSGTANYGYTF. The CDR3 bases are TGTGCCAGCAGACGCTTATCCGGGACAGCAAACTATGGCTACACCTTC. Looking up the rest from reference TRBV13 and TRBJ1-2 gives the full variable domain: AAGVIQSPRHLIKEKRETATLKCYPIPRHDTVYWYQQGPGQDPQFLISFYEKMQSDKGSIPDRFSAQQFSDYHSELNMSSLELGDSALYFCASRRLSGTANYGYTFGSGTRLTVV.

This clone was seen only once. As DNA, the CDR3 is TGTGCCAGCTCACCACAGCGCAATGCCTACGAGCAGTACTTC. Its translation is CASSPQRNAYEQYF. J is TRBJ2-7 and V is TRBV18; no clear D. The V gene lost 1 base and the J gene lost 2 bases, with 9 bases spanning the gap. From germline, CDR1 is KGHSH and CDR2 LQKENI. CDR3 size: 14 residues. Drawing the rest from reference TRBV18 and TRBJ2-7, the complete variable domain is NAGVMQNPRHLVRRRGQEARLRCSPMKGHSHVYWYRQLPEEGLKFMVYLQKENIIDESGMPKERFSAEFPKEGPSILRIQQVVRGDSAAYFCASSPQRNAYEQYFGPGTRLTVT.

In its sample, this clone was seen once. The J gene is TRBJ2-7, the V gene TRBV5-4; a weak D match, TRBD1 (5 bases). CDR3 size: 14 residues. Deletions cut 1 base from V and 2 bases from J, with 10 bases between. CDR1 is SGHNT, CDR2 YYREEE, per germline (reference sequence). The CDR3 sequence: CASSLRGRAYEQYF. The DNA of the CDR3 is TGTGCCAGCAGCTTGAGGGGCAGAGCCTACGAGCAGTACTTC.

This chain connects TRBV7-2 to TRBJ1-1; D unclear. The CDR3 is 13 amino acids. From germline, CDR1 is SGHTA and CDR2 FQGNSA. Trimming left V 1 base short and J 4 bases short, with 7 bases between. The CDR3 bases are TGTGCCAGCAGCTTAGATCGGCGCACTGAAGCTTTCTTT. It codes for CASSLDRRTEAFF.

V and J are TRBV18 and TRBJ2-7; D gene unclear. Germline CDR1 reads KGHSH; CDR2 reads LQKENI. Trimming removed 0 bases at V and 7 bases at J, with 7 bases between. The CDR3 is made up of 12 amino acids. CDR3: CASSPPEGEQYF. CDR3 DNA sequence: TGTGCCAGCTCACCACCGGAAGGTGAGCAGTACTTC.

In DNA form, the CDR3 reads TGTGCCAGCAGCTCCGACCGGGCCTCGCAGCCCTACGAGCAGTACTTC. Its protein product is CASSSDRASQPYEQYF. The J gene is TRBJ2-7, the V gene TRBV7-9; no clear D gene. Germline CDR1 is SEHNR and CDR2 is FQNEAQ (reference sequence). Trimming took 4 bases from V and 2 from J, leaving 18 bases between them. The CDR3 has 16 residues.

J is TRBJ1-3 and V is TRBV7-8; D is uncertain. V gave up 1 base and J gave up 0 bases, with 16 bases separating them. The CDR3 has 18 residues. CDR1 and CDR2 from the germline V gene are SGHVS and FQNEAQ. The CDR3 here is CASSLVFPPRSSGNTIYF. In nucleotides, the CDR3 is TGTGCCAGCAGCTTAGTTTTCCCCCCTAGAAGCTCTGGAAACACCATATATTTT.